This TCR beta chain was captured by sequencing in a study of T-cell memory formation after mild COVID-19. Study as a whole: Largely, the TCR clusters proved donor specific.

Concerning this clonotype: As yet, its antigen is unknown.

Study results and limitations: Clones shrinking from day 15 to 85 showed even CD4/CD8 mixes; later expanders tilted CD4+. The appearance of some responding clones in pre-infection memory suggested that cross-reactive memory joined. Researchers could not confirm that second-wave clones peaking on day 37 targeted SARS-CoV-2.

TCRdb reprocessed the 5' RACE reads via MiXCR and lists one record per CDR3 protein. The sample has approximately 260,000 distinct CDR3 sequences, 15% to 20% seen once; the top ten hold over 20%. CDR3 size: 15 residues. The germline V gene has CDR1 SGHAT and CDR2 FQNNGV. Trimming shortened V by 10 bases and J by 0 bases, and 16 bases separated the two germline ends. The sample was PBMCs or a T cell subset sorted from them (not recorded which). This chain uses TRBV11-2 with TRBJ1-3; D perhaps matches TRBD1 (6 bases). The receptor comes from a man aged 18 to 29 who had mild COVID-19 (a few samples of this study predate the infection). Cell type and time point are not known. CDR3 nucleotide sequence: TGTGCCAACGGTGGAGGGGGGTCCTCTGGAAACACCATATATTTT. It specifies CANGGGGSSGNTIYF.